The 24 T cell receptor beta chains presented below share a single source sample, sequenced in a study of tumor and adjacent non-tumor tissue in lung cancer. A modified ARM-PCR protocol with three rounds of nested PCR amplified TCRbeta. TCRdb independently ran MiXCR on the multiplex PCR reads; one entry per CDR3 protein. The data contain about 98,000 distinct CDR3 sequences, about 80% of them seen just once; the ten biggest clones take up 30%. This sample's RNA came from whole unsorted tissue. More than 3 cm separated this lung sample from the edge of the tumor. Material: distant non-tumor lung tissue. Receptor source: a man in his 60s with small cell lung cancer.

About this clonotype: At one boundary the junction diverges from the germline segment, which might be a read error. The chain combines TRBV6-1 with TRBJ2-7; 10 nucleotides align to TRBD1. The CDR3 runs 16 residues. Germline values: CDR1 MNHNS, CDR2 SASEGT. The CDR3 bases are TGTGACAGCAGCCAACCTGGACAGGGGGTAACCTACGAGCAGTACTTC. This translates into CDSSQPGQGVTYEQYF.

This clonotype was recorded only once. The V and J genes are TRBV13 and TRBJ2-1, with D unresolved. CDR3 length equals 13 residues. Germline assignment: CDR1 PRHDT and CDR2 FYEKMQ (reference sequence). Between the trimmed V and J ends, which lost 8 bases and 6 bases, there was a span of 14 bases. CDR3 coding DNA: TGTGCCAGCTCCTCCGGCAGGAGCAATGAGCAGTTCTTC. It is translated as CASSSGRSNEQFF.

This clonotype was observed at least ten times. CDR3 sequence (DNA): TGTGCCAGCAGCTCTGAATGGACTTCCAATGAGCAGTTCTTC. This codes for CASSSEWTSNEQFF. The V call is TRBV7-8, the J call TRBJ2-1; D may be TRBD2 (5 bases). From germline, CDR1 is SGHVS and CDR2 FQNEAQ. Trimming removed 4 bases from V and 6 bases from J, with 13 bases in between. This CDR3 has 14 residues.

In the case of this clonotype: A read error may be the cause here, since a much bigger clone is one base away. V is TRBV5-5 and J is TRBJ2-7, with D possibly being TRBD2 (5 bases). This CDR3 has 15 amino acids. The germline CDR1 and CDR2 sequences are SGHKS and YYEKEE (reference sequence). The V gene lost 6 bases and the J gene lost 0 bases, with 16 bases spanning the gap. The CDR3 loop reads CASNWRVGSSYEQYF. CDR3 in DNA: TGTGCCAGCAACTGGCGGGTGGGGTCCTCCTACGAGCAGTACTTC.

This clonotype was seen at least ten times. The J gene is TRBJ2-7, the V gene TRBV30, with 8 bases that match TRBD1. The ends lost 0 bases at V and 4 bases at J; junction bases unmatched: 5. Germline V gene data show CDR1 as GTSNPN and CDR2 as SVGIG (reference sequence). This CDR3 spans 14 amino acids. The DNA for the CDR3 is TGTGCCTGGAGTGTATTGGACAGGGCTTACGAGCAGTACGTC. As protein: CAWSVLDRAYEQYV.

Points on this clonotype: A much larger clone sits a single nucleotide away, making a read error possible. The chain carries TRBV20-1 and TRBJ2-1; tentative D call: TRBD1 (6 bases). This CDR3 is built from 13 residues. Germline V gene data show CDR1 as DFQATT and CDR2 as SNEGSKA (reference sequence). CDR3 residues: CSARVPGANDQFF. CDR3 DNA: TGCAGTGCTAGAGTTCCAGGGGCGAATGATCAGTTCTTC.

For this clonotype: At one boundary the junction diverges from the germline segment, which might be a read error. The rearrangement uses TRBV12-3 or TRBV12-4 and TRBJ2-5; no definite D call. The CDR3 runs 13 residues. DNA of the CDR3: TGTGCCAACAGTTCTCGATCCAGGGAGACCCAGTACTTC. Translating gives CANSSRSRETQYF.

Worth noting for this clonotype: Lacking the conserved final phenylalanine or tryptophan, this CDR3 likely reflects a read error. No DNA is shown, since the ends of the CDR3 on it are uncertain; the CDR3 is the one TCRdb lists. The chain's CDR3 is CASSPQLGANTESFS. This chain uses TRBV4-1 with TRBJ1-1; the listed D gene, TRBD1, was not tested against the DNA. Germline CDR1 reads MGHRA; CDR2 reads YSYEKL. The CDR3 extends over 15 residues, inclusive of both ends.

About this clonotype itself: Its ends do not fully match the called genes, so a read error is possible. The gene calls are TRBV11-2 and TRBJ2-3; tentative D call: TRBD1 (5 bases). Per germline, CDR1 SGHAT and CDR2 FQNNGV. The CDR3 covers 14 residues. CDR3 residues: CASSPGLSADTRYF. CDR3 nucleotide sequence: TGTGCCAGTAGCCCAGGGTTGTCAGCAGATACGCGGTATTTT.

The chain combines TRBV12-5 with TRBJ2-6, with a weak D call TRBD1 (5 bases). The CDR3 totals 13 residues. V dropped 6 bases and J dropped 8 bases, with 11 bases sitting between them. Germline loops: CDR1 LGHNT, CDR2 FRNRAP. The DNA of the CDR3 is TGTGCTAGTGGCCCATGGACATCCAACGTCCTGACTTTC. Amino acids: CASGPWTSNVLTF.

Concerning this clonotype: Since the CDR3 does not end with the conserved phenylalanine or tryptophan, this likely comes from a read error. The limits of the CDR3 on the DNA are not certain, so only TCRdb's listed CDR3 is given. V is TRBV5-1 and J is TRBJ2-2; TRBD1 is taken as the D call from the table, unchecked against the DNA. CDR1 SGHRS and CDR2 YFSETQ come from the germline V gene. Ends included, the CDR3 has 15 residues. The CDR3 region is CASTLTGVGTGELFL.

Regarding this clonotype: One end of the junction varies from germline; a read error may be responsible. The chain uses TRBV11-2 and TRBJ2-5, with D perhaps TRBD2 (6 bases). Germline values: CDR1 SGHAT, CDR2 FQNNGV. The CDR3 runs 13 residues. The CDR3 nucleotides read TGTGCCAGCAGCAGCGGGCACGGGGAGACCCAGCAGTTC. Translating gives CASSSGHGETQQF.

A note on this clonotype: The junction departs from germline at one end; a sequencing error may be responsible. This chain joins TRBV29-1 and TRBJ1-2, with D tentatively TRBD1 (6 bases). Germline-derived CDR1 and CDR2 are SQVTM and ANQGSEA. This CDR3 spans 13 amino acids. The CDR3 here is CSVVKGGGYGYTF. The CDR3 nucleotides read TGCAGTGTTGTGAAAGGAGGGGGTTATGGCTACACCTTC.

About this clonotype itself: A read error may account for a junction end that differs from germline. The rearrangement uses TRBV10-3 and TRBJ2-1, with D possibly matching TRBD2 (5 bases). CDR1 ENHRY and CDR2 SYGVKD come from the germline V gene. This CDR3 is 15 amino acids long. The CDR3 region has the DNA TGTGACATCAGTGAGGGTACCCCATACTACAATGAGCAGTTCTTC. Translated: CDISEGTPYYNEQFF.

The V gene is TRBV11-3, the J gene TRBJ2-3, with D perhaps TRBD2 (5 bases). The germline V gene has CDR1 SGHNT and CDR2 YENEEA. The CDR3 is 14 amino acids. Trimming shortened V by 6 bases and J by 6 bases, and 16 bases separated the two germline ends. CDR3 sequence reads: CASSQRMGWDTQYF. CDR3 nucleotides: TGTGCCAGCAGTCAGCGGATGGGGTGGGATACGCAGTATTTT.

Here the CDR3 reads CASSDTSGSSTDTQYF. The CDR3 DNA is TGTGCCAGCAGCGACACTAGCGGGAGCAGCACAGATACGCAGTATTTT. The chain joins TRBV11-2 to TRBJ2-3, with TRBD2 matching 11 bases. The CDR3 sequence is 16 residues long. V gave up 5 bases and J gave up 0 bases; unmatched junction bases: 4. Per the germline V gene, CDR1 is SGHAT and CDR2 is FQNNGV.

To note about this clonotype: The final CDR3 position lacks the conserved phenylalanine or tryptophan, pointing to a likely read error. The V gene is TRBV29-1, the J gene TRBJ2-6; weak D call: TRBD1 (5 bases). Germline assignment: CDR1 SQVTM and CDR2 ANQGSEA. This CDR3 has 14 amino acids. CDR3 amino acids: CRVGENSGANVLTL. The DNA for the CDR3 is TGCAGGGTCGGCGAAAACTCTGGGGCTAACGTCCTGACTTTA.

Details on this clonotype: One end of the junction is discordant with germline, which a read error may explain. The chain couples TRBV29-1 to TRBJ2-1; D is uncertain. Germline V CDR1 and CDR2: SQVTM, ANQGSEA. The CDR3 is made up of 12 amino acids. CDR3 bases: TGCAGCGTTGGCCCCCCGACAATAAATGAGGTTTTC. Translated: CSVGPPTINEVF.

Details on this clonotype: A read error may account for a junction end that differs from germline. The chain uses TRBV29-1 and TRBJ2-3; TRBD1 is a possible D gene (5 bases). CDR1 is SQVTM, CDR2 ANQGSEA, per germline. The CDR3 is 15 amino acids. The CDR3 spells CSVAYMGQGTDTQYF. CDR3 coding DNA: TGCAGTGTTGCCTACATGGGGCAAGGCACAGATACGCAGTATTTT.

As to this clonotype: This may be a read error, as it is one base from a much larger clone. The chain is built from TRBV28 and TRBJ1-2, with D possibly matching TRBD1 (6 bases). CDR3 length: 13 residues. CDR1 is MDHEN, CDR2 SYDVKM, per germline. For the CDR3, the DNA is TGTGCCAGCAGAACCGGGACACTCTATGACTACACCTTC. Translating gives CASRTGTLYDYTF.

The chain combines TRBV10-3 with TRBJ2-7; 11 nucleotides match TRBD2. Germline V CDR1 and CDR2: ENHRY, SYGVKD. The CDR3 extends over 16 amino acids. CDR3 sequence (DNA): TGTACCATCAGTGACCCCAGTACTAGCGGGAGTTACGAGCAGTACGTC. Translation: CTISDPSTSGSYEQYV.

This chain joins TRBV11-3 and TRBJ2-1, with D tentatively TRBD2 (6 bases). The germline V gene has CDR1 SGHNT and CDR2 YENEEA. V lost 0 bases, J lost 9 bases, and 24 bases lay in between. The CDR3 extends over 18 amino acids. In DNA, the CDR3 is TGTGCCAGCAGCTTAGATGGGGTGGGACCAGCGGAGGGAGGTGAGCAGTTCTTC. This codes for CASSLDGVGPAEGGEQFF.

The rearrangement uses TRBV6-2 or TRBV6-3 and TRBJ2-7; D unclear. CDR3 length equals 11 residues. The ends were cut back, 11 bases at V and 7 bases at J, with 15 bases in the middle. The germline V gene has CDR1 MNHEY and CDR2 SVGEGT. DNA of the CDR3: TGTGCCTGTAGTCAACCTGGAGAGCAGTACTTC. It is translated as CACSQPGEQYF.

This clonotype was seen once. The final CDR3 position lacks the conserved phenylalanine or tryptophan, pointing to a likely read error. Because the CDR3's place on the DNA is in doubt, the DNA is left out and the CDR3 is given as listed by TCRdb. The chain has TRBV20-1 and TRBJ2-7; TRBD1 is taken as the D call from the table, unchecked against the DNA. With termini counted, the CDR3 has 13 amino acids. Germline V lookup: CDR1 DFQATT, CDR2 SNEGSKA (reference sequence). CDR3: CSASGQGVDEQYY.